Included here is one T cell receptor (beta chain) sequence, with context. Here immunoSEQ multiplex PCR was the method, and the copy in TCRdb shows in-frame clones only, minus some. The repertoire holds approximately 65,000 clones, with roughly 88% as singletons. The record originates from a study of PD-1 blockade in classical Hodgkin lymphoma. CDR3 length: 16 residues. Trimming stripped 0 bases from V and 4 bases from J, with 13 bases between. Germline V gives CDR1 MGHRA, CDR2 YSYEKL. Each patient experienced a relapse that followed autologous stem cell transplantation, and brentuximab vedotin exposure varied. Patients showed best responses of complete response, partial response or progressive disease.

The chain carries TRBV4-1 and TRBJ2-1; perhaps TRBD2 as D (6 bases). The specimen was peripheral blood mononuclear cells (PBMCs), collected at baseline. This receptor was taken from a human donor with classical Hodgkin lymphoma. The CDR3 is CASSQDGAGQYNEQFF. CDR3 sequence (DNA): TGCGCCAGCAGCCAAGACGGCGCGGGGCAGTACAATGAGCAGTTCTTC.